What follows are 23 T cell receptor beta chains derived from one specimen sequenced in a study of CD8+CD57+ T cells in acquired aplastic anemia. Genomic DNA templated the TCR beta VDJ and CDR3 profiling. Via MiXCR, TCRdb re-called the reads, giving one row per CDR3 protein. The sample yields about 68,000 distinct CDR3 sequences, almost 55% seen once. The specimen was sorted CD4+, CD8+, or CD8+CD57+ T cells (not recorded which) from PBMCs. These receptors originate from a human donor in good health, serving as a control.

At least ten counts were recorded for this clonotype. The genes are TRBV11-2 and TRBJ1-1, with D maybe TRBD1 (5 bases). CDR1 and CDR2 from the germline V gene are SGHAT and FQNNGV. V lost 5 bases and J lost 11, with 15 bases in between. This CDR3 region has 12 residues. CDR3 nucleotide sequence: TGTGCCAGCAGCCAAGACCAGGGCCGGGCTTTCTTT. It translates to CASSQDQGRAFF.

The chain uses TRBV2 and TRBJ1-2; 8 bases agree with TRBD1. Germline CDR1 and CDR2: SNHLY and FYNNEI. Unmatched junction bases numbered 10, after V lost 8 bases and J lost 5 bases. CDR3 length: 14 residues. CDR3 in DNA: TGTGCCAGCGCCGCGGCGGGACAGGTGTATGGCTACACCTTC. This sequence encodes CASAAAGQVYGYTF.

The rearrangement joins TRBV27 to TRBJ1-5, with D maybe TRBD1 (6 bases). CDR1 is MNHEY, CDR2 SMNVEV, per germline (reference sequence). The CDR3 runs to 16 residues. Trimming cost V 1 base and J 6 bases, with 16 bases left between them. CDR3 sequence reads: CASSLFWDKDPQPQHF. CDR3 DNA sequence: TGTGCCAGCAGTTTATTTTGGGACAAGGACCCTCAGCCCCAGCATTTT.

This clonotype appeared many times. The V and J genes are TRBV2 and TRBJ2-5; TRBD1 matches 12 bases. Germline-derived CDR1 and CDR2 are SNHLY and FYNNEI. Trimming took 3 bases from V and 10 from J; bases not matched to a gene: 15. This CDR3 has 17 amino acids. The CDR3 here is CASSDPSGTGGYLDQYF. The CDR3 nucleotides read TGTGCCAGCAGTGATCCCTCCGGGACAGGGGGCTACCTCGACCAGTACTTC.

This chain joins TRBV19 and TRBJ2-3; 12 positions agree with TRBD2. With V trimmed by 10 bases and J by 7 bases, 9 bases remained unmatched. Per germline, CDR1 LNHDA and CDR2 SQIVND (reference sequence). The CDR3 is 14 residues long. DNA of the CDR3: TGTGCCACCGCCCTAGCGGGAGGGCCGAATACGCAGTATTTT. Amino acid sequence: CATALAGGPNTQYF.

J is TRBJ2-3 and V is TRBV25-1; TRBD1 might be the D (5 bases). The ends were cut back, 4 bases at V and 2 bases at J, with 10 bases in the middle. Per the germline V gene, CDR1 is MGHDK and CDR2 is SYGVNS. This CDR3 is built from 14 residues. The CDR3: CASSAGHNTDTQYF. DNA for the CDR3: TGTGCCAGCAGTGCCGGACACAACACAGATACGCAGTATTTT. Supplemented by reference TRBV25-1 and TRBJ2-3, the full variable domain reads EADIYQTPRYLVIGTGKKITLECSQTMGHDKMYWYQQDPGMELHLIHYSYGVNSTEKGDLSSESTVSRIRTEHFPLTLESARPSHTSQYLCASSAGHNTDTQYFGPGTRLTVL.

The V and J genes are TRBV6-4 and TRBJ2-1; possibly TRBD1 or TRBD2 for D (5 bases each). Deletions cut 2 bases from V and 5 bases from J, with 10 bases between. The germline gives CDR1 MRHNA, CDR2 SNTAGT. The CDR3 totals 14 residues. CDR3 DNA: TGTGCCAGCAGTGACGGGACGGAAAACAATGAGCAGTTCTTC. It encodes CASSDGTENNEQFF.

V gene TRBV4-3 combines with J gene TRBJ1-1; no clear D. The CDR3 is made up of 15 amino acids. Per the germline V gene, CDR1 is LGHNA and CDR2 is YSLEER. Trimming stripped 0 bases from V and 0 bases from J, with 8 bases between. The CDR3 sequence: CASSQDNSLNTEAFF. Written as DNA, the CDR3 is TGCGCCAGCAGCCAAGATAATAGTTTGAACACTGAAGCTTTCTTT.

The chain joins TRBV5-1 to TRBJ2-7, with D perhaps assigned TRBD1 or TRBD2 (5 bases each). The V gene's germline CDR1 is SGHRS and CDR2 YFSETQ. V gave up 7 bases and J gave up 5 bases, with 10 bases separating them. The length of the CDR3 is 11 residues. The CDR3 sequence is CASRGTDEQYF. The CDR3 DNA follows: TGCGCCAGCCGAGGGACCGACGAGCAGTACTTC.

V and J are TRBV10-3 and TRBJ2-5; the match to TRBD1 covers 8 bases. This CDR3 contains 13 residues. Trimming cost V 4 bases and J 4 bases; bases outside gene matches: 2. Germline-derived CDR1 and CDR2 are ENHRY and SYGVKD. The CDR3: CAISAGQGETQYF. DNA of the CDR3: TGTGCCATCAGTGCCGGACAGGGAGAGACCCAGTACTTC.

This clonotype was seen at least ten times. This chain connects TRBV20-1 to TRBJ1-1; a possible D gene is TRBD1 (6 bases). The CDR3 has 13 residues. V was trimmed by 3 bases and J by 4 bases, leaving 12 bases between them. Germline V gene data show CDR1 as DFQATT and CDR2 as SNEGSKA (reference sequence). The chain's CDR3 is CSASQGGSTEAFF. The CDR3 DNA follows: TGCAGTGCTAGCCAAGGGGGGTCCACTGAAGCTTTCTTT.

The chain has TRBV15 and TRBJ1-4; D is uncertain. Trimming shortened V by 1 base and J by 3 bases, and 6 bases separated the two germline ends. The CDR3 loop spans 14 amino acids. Germline values: CDR1 LNHNV, CDR2 YYDKDF (reference sequence). The CDR3, as DNA: TGTGCCACCAGCAGAGCTTCTGCTAATGAAAAACTGTTTTTT. It specifies CATSRASANEKLFF.

The chain joins TRBV9 to TRBJ1-2; D is unclear. Germline V CDR1 and CDR2: SGDLS, YYNGEE. The V gene lost 0 bases and the J gene lost 3 bases, with 12 bases spanning the gap. This CDR3 is built from 15 residues. In DNA form, the CDR3 reads TGTGCCAGCAGCGTAGAAGTAAGTGCCGACTATGGCTACACCTTC. Protein sequence: CASSVEVSADYGYTF.

This clonotype was seen repeatedly, ten times or more. This chain links TRBV27 with TRBJ2-7; D ambiguous. Germline CDR1 MNHEY, CDR2 SMNVEV (reference sequence). There are 11 residues in the CDR3. V was cut by 5 bases and J by 5 bases, with 7 bases left in between. The CDR3 loop reads CASSLADEQYF. The CDR3 DNA follows: TGTGCCAGCAGTCTCGCGGACGAGCAGTACTTC.

The chain's CDR3 is CATSPGTSGATDTQYF. DNA of the CDR3: TGTGCCACCAGCCCCGGGACTAGCGGGGCCACAGATACGCAGTATTTT. The chain is built from TRBV15 and TRBJ2-3; TRBD2 agrees at 13 bases. With V trimmed by 5 bases and J by 2 bases, 4 bases remained unmatched. Germline CDR1 reads LNHNV; CDR2 reads YYDKDF (reference sequence). The CDR3 runs to 16 residues. The entire variable domain, with the rest obtained from reference TRBV15 and TRBJ2-3, is as follows: DAMVIQNPRYQVTQFGKPVTLSCSQTLNHNVMYWYQQKSSQAPKLLFHYYDKDFNNEADTPDNFQSRRPNTSFCFLDIRSPGLGDTAMYLCATSPGTSGATDTQYFGPGTRLTVL.

This clonotype was found once. The chain links TRBV7-9 to TRBJ2-3; D is ambiguous. The CDR3 is made up of 13 amino acids. Per germline, CDR1 SEHNR and CDR2 FQNEAQ (reference sequence). Deletions cut 1 base from V and 2 bases from J, with 4 bases between. Written as DNA, the CDR3 is TGTGCCAGCAGCTTAGACTTCACAGATACGCAGTATTTT. It codes for CASSLDFTDTQYF.

DNA of the CDR3: TGCAGTGCTACAACAGGGGCAAGTCCCTACAATGAGCAGTTCTTC. It encodes CSATTGASPYNEQFF. The chain combines TRBV20-1 with TRBJ2-1; 7 bases fit TRBD1. Germline V gives CDR1 DFQATT, CDR2 SNEGSKA (reference sequence). After removal of 4 bases from V and 2 bases from J, the junction contained 8 bases not matched to a gene. The CDR3 has 15 residues.

In its sample, this clonotype was seen many times. The chain couples TRBV3-1 to TRBJ1-2; D ambiguous. This CDR3 contains 12 residues. Trimming shortened V by 2 bases and J by 7 bases, and 8 bases separated the two germline ends. From germline, CDR1 is LGHDT and CDR2 YNNKEL (reference sequence). For the CDR3, the DNA is TGTGCCAGCAGCCAATATGGAGTTGGCTACACCTTC. This gives the protein CASSQYGVGYTF.

This chain joins TRBV7-3 and TRBJ2-7, with TRBD2 matching over 11 bases. The CDR3 is made up of 15 amino acids. Losses at the gene ends were 6 bases for V and 0 bases for J; bases not matched to a gene: 4. Germline V gene data show CDR1 as SGHTA and CDR2 as FQGTGA. The CDR3 DNA is TGTGCCAGCAGTCCGACTAGCGGGGTCTCCTACGAGCAGTACTTC. It yields the protein CASSPTSGVSYEQYF.

The chain carries TRBV24-1 and TRBJ1-5, with D maybe TRBD1 (5 bases). Germline values: CDR1 KGHDR, CDR2 SFDVKD. The CDR3 extends over 13 amino acids. V lost 5 bases to trimming and J lost 5 bases, with 9 bases between them. CDR3 nucleotide sequence: TGTGCCACCAGTGGTGACAGTGATCAGCCCCAGCATTTT. Translation gives CATSGDSDQPQHF.

This chain connects TRBV7-9 to TRBJ2-2; D is undetermined. V was shortened by 7 bases and J by 0 bases, with 6 bases between the two germline ends. CDR1 and CDR2 (germline): SEHNR, FQNEAQ (reference sequence). This CDR3 spans 13 amino acids. CDR3 in amino acids: CASTQANTGELFF. CDR3 DNA sequence: TGTGCCAGCACCCAAGCGAACACCGGGGAGCTGTTTTTT.

In this sample, this clonotype turned up many times. The chain recombines TRBV4-1 with TRBJ1-1; D unclear. CDR3 length equals 16 residues. Germline CDR1 MGHRA, CDR2 YSYEKL. V dropped 4 bases and J dropped 1 base, with 16 bases sitting between them. CDR3 nucleotides: TGCGCCAGCAGCCTCCTGGCGATTCAGGCGAACACTGAAGCTTTCTTT. This codes for CASSLLAIQANTEAFF.

This clonotype was seen at least ten times. V is TRBV5-1 and J is TRBJ2-1; no clear D. CDR3 size: 13 residues. The ends were cut back, 4 bases at V and 4 bases at J, with 9 bases in the middle. Germline loops: CDR1 SGHRS, CDR2 YFSETQ. The CDR3 region is CASSAFGYNEQFF. DNA of the CDR3: TGCGCCAGCAGCGCCTTTGGATACAATGAGCAGTTCTTC.